This T cell receptor (beta chain) originates from a study of shared clonotypes between healthy human individuals. Clones were sequenced by immunoSEQ multiplex PCR, and TCRdb holds only the in-frame ones, with some missing. Among about 640,000 clones listed, roughly 70% were seen once. V trimming: 4 bases; J trimming: 5 bases; junction bases outside the gene matches: 5. The CDR3 loop spans 15 amino acids. CDR1 and CDR2 (germline): WNHNN, SYGVQD (reference sequence). This chain uses TRBV10-1 with TRBJ2-2; TRBD1 matches at 9 bases. The source of this sequence is a woman aged 25-40 years in good health. Sequenced material: memory CD4+ T cells sorted from blood. The subset here: CD45RA-negative fraction. In DNA form, the CDR3 reads TGCGCCAGCAGTGGCCCAGGACAGGGGACCGGGGAGCTGTTTTTT. Translating gives CASSGPGQGTGELFF.